The clone carrying this T cell receptor (beta chain) was found a few times. The sample belongs to a study of T-cell memory formation after mild COVID-19. The germline gives CDR1 SGHTA, CDR2 FQGNSA. This CDR3 is 13 amino acids long. V lost 2 bases, J lost 4 bases, and 6 bases lay in between. TCRdb reanalysed the 5' RACE reads using MiXCR and keeps one entry per CDR3 protein. The table records tens of thousands of distinct CDR3 sequences, about 13% of them present only once. This rearrangement joins TRBV7-2 to TRBJ1-5; D gene unclear. The sequencing sample was made of PBMCs or a T cell subset sorted from them (not recorded which). The TCR sequence derives from a young man who had mild COVID-19 (a few samples of this study predate the infection). Cell type and time point are not known. The CDR3 region has the DNA TGTGCCAGCAGCTTAATAAGAAATCAGCCCCAGCATTTT. Encoded protein: CASSLIRNQPQHF.